What follows describes a single TCR beta chain. Its antigen specificity is not known. The entry originates in a study of monozygotic twins with inflammatory bowel disease (dated by TCRdb to between 2018 and 2020). The study in broad terms: A total of approximately 30 monozygotic twin pairs were included in the full study, comprising nine German pairs (four IBD-concordant, five IBD-discordant) and 19 IBD-discordant Danish pairs. The search for disease-associated traits relied mainly on comparing IBD patients with their genetically identical healthy co-twins within discordant pairs. Each individual had, on average, about 151 000 unique TCRalpha sequences and 181 000 unique TCRbeta sequences available for analysis.

An approximately 2.5 ml peripheral blood sample was drawn into PAXgene tubes per donor and stored at -80°C. Without any T cell sorting, total RNA was extracted from whole blood using the PAXgene blood miRNA kit on an automated QIAcube. Peripheral blood from monozygotic twin pairs who were concordant or discordant for inflammatory bowel disease underwent deep TCRalpha and TCRbeta repertoire profiling using unique molecular barcoding. Smoking habits were recorded for all twin pairs, with individuals classified as current, former or never smokers. The germline V gene yields MDHEN for CDR1 and SYDVKM for CDR2. From the cysteine up to the phenylalanine, the CDR3 has a length of 14 residues. Nucleotide data are not available. Results and caveats for the whole study, not just this receptor: Compared with healthy twins, IBD patients had fewer clonotypes in common with other individuals, a difference most pronounced in patients showing signs of disease activity. Repertoire similarity did not differ between concordant and discordant twins, possibly due to limited statistical power. Differing immunosuppressive treatments among patients may have added background noise and inter-individual variability to the repertoires. Measured by the inverse Simpson index, TCRbeta repertoire diversity was lower in IBD patients than in their healthy co-twins. The results gave no support for a single strong signal or clonotype linked to IBD. The analysis was unable to tell different T cell subtypes apart.

Libraries were constructed by 5' RACE. The input for every TCR library was around 3,600 ng of total RNA. For each sample, cDNA synthesis was carried out in eight separate reactions using SMARTScribe reverse transcriptase. During cDNA synthesis, template switching was used to introduce unique molecular identifiers that contained a 6-nucleotide sample barcode. TCRalpha and TCRbeta cDNA was amplified by two nested PCRs of approximately 16 and 10 cycles, with bead purification after each PCR. Before amplification, cDNA was treated with uracil DNA-glycosylase and purified using the QIAquick PCR purification kit. The second PCR added Illumina TruSeq-compatible adapters along with sample-specific barcodes. TapeStation and Qubit were used to check library quality and concentration, and 4.5 to 5 ng of each library was pooled. The pooled libraries were sequenced with 2 x 100 bp reads and custom sequencing primers on an Illumina HiSeq2500 single-index Rapid Run. Processing in the source paper ran as follows. UMI-based consensus assembly with MiGEC version 1.2.6 was used to correct PCR and sequencing errors. V(D)J alignment, clonotype assembly and CDR3 extraction were performed with MiXCR version 2.1.1. Normalisation of gene usage, clonotype sharing and MAIT/NKT TCR abundance was achieved by analysing the top 1000, 10 000 and 20 000 clonotypes per sample. Diversity was computed as the inverse Simpson index with the vegan R package after downsampling to 27 000 UMIs. Paired Mann-Whitney U tests were applied to discordant twin pairs, and Benjamini-Hochberg correction was used for multiple testing. TCRdb reanalyzed the reads, keeping one entry per CDR3 protein sequence and omitting DNA. Here the V and J calls rest on TCRdb's processing, not on the authors' analysis. This specimen's table enumerates around 380,000 distinct CDR3 sequences. Clones ranked in the top ten supply 2% to 3% of the sample.

The sequence joins TRBV28 to TRBJ1-2; the TCRdb D gene call, TRBD1, has no DNA to confirm it. Sequenced material: blood. This sequence was found in a human donor with ulcerative colitis or Crohn's disease, or a healthy co-twin of an affected twin (not recorded which). The CDR3 has the sequence CASRNLRAVDGYTF.